This T cell receptor (beta chain) is drawn from a study of cytomegalovirus exposure and HLA in healthy donors. The wider study: There were 90 million to 130 million unique TCR beta sequences, drawn from around 180 million T cells, in an earlier analysis. Points from the study as a whole: Clonal expansion, a later analysis showed, was greater in HLA-associated TCR beta chains than in equally common others.

The PCR used 60 Vbeta and 13 Jbeta primers. Libraries were prepared by immunoSEQ multiplex PCR; TCRdb keeps only in-frame clonotypes and omits some of them. The sample includes 150,000 to 200,000 clones, 70% to 80% of them seen just once. Nominally healthy donors were sampled, though unrecorded immune exposures were likely. On this clone: Its matching antigen is unknown.

V gave up 5 bases and J gave up 5 bases, with 15 bases separating them. Germline V gene lookup returns CDR1 MNHEY and CDR2 SMNVEV (reference sequence). The CDR3 has 14 amino acids. The receptor was isolated from a woman aged 50 to 60 in good health and CMV-seronegative. The sequencing input was PBMCs. V gene TRBV27 combines with J gene TRBJ1-1; D unresolved. DNA for the CDR3: TGTGCCAGCAGTCCCCTGACGGGGAGGACTGAAGCTTTCTTT. Translated: CASSPLTGRTEAFF.